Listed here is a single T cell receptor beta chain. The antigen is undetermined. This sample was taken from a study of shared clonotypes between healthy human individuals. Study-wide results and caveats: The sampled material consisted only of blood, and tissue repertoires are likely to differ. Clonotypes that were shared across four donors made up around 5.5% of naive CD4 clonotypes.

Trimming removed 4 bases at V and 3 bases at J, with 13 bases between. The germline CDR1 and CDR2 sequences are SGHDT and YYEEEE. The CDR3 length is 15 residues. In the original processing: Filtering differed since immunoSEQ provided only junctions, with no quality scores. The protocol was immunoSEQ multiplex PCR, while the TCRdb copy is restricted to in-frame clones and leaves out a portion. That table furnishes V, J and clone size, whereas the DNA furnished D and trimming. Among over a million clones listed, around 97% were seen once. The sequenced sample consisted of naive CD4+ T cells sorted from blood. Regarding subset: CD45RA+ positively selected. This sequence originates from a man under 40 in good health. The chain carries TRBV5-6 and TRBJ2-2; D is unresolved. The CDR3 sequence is CASSQTLLHTGELFF. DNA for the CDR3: TGTGCCAGCAGCCAGACACTTCTACACACCGGGGAGCTGTTTTTT.